This record concerns one TCR beta chain sequence. This receptor's antigen is unknown. No much larger clone is present one base from it, and per-base qualities are unavailable. This sample is drawn from a study of OX40 agonist ivuxolimab in advanced cancers. For the wider study: Ivuxolimab, which targeted the costimulatory receptor OX40 (CD134), was an agonistic, fully human IgG2 monoclonal antibody. Intravenous ivuxolimab was administered to patients every 2 weeks at six dose levels: 0.01, 0.1, 0.3, 1.5, 3 and 10 mg/kg. Among the roughly 50 dose-escalation patients, about 19 had hepatocellular carcinoma, some 15 melanoma, 9 renal cell carcinoma and 9 head and neck cancer. The dose-escalation cohort was about 86% male with a mean age of about 54 years, ranging from about 20 to 80. Prior anti-PD-1, anti-PD-L1 or anti-CTLA-4 therapy was permitted, and checkpoint inhibitors had been received by more than 35% of dose-escalation patients. Three dose-escalation patients achieved partial responses, one with hepatocellular carcinoma and two with cutaneous melanoma. The point of sequencing TCRbeta in the periphery was to test whether ivuxolimab changed TCR sequence diversity and drove clonal T-cell expansion. The monotherapy dose-escalation portion (N of about 50 patients) of the phase I ivuxolimab trial is reported in the paper. What the authors observed across the whole study: Low levels of normalized T-cell clonal expansion were also seen in some patients who did not respond. After ivuxolimab, expanded clones were on average more numerous among CD8+ T cells than among CD4+ T cells. Partial responders in the 0.1-3.0 mg/kg groups had among the lowest normalized peripheral clonal expansion, especially among CD8+ T cells. Which antigens the clonally expanded peripheral T cells were specific for was not determined. At doses of 0.1 to 3.0 mg/kg, clonal expansion of both CD4+ and CD8+ blood T cells was observed from baseline to week 6.

The CDR3, from cysteine to phenylalanine, totals 16 residues. Just the 48-base CDR3 DNA is kept, in frame starting at base 1. For CDR1 and CDR2, the germline V gene (reference sequence) lists MNHNY and SVGAGI. Clipping removes 4 bases from V and 8 bases from J, with 7 as the unmatched junction base count. Genomic DNA was extracted from sorted cells for sequencing of the TCRbeta CDR3 region. TCRbeta CDR3 regions were sequenced using the immunoSEQ Assay. Held by TCRdb, this immuneACCESS table contains in-frame sequences only and omits some clones. Under half of the omission traces to an unresolved V gene where checked; the cause of the rest is unknown. The sample data list 35,000 to 45,000 clones, and about three quarters of these were observed just once. The ten largest clones capture around a tenth of the sample. The trial excluded patients who had a history of autoimmune disease or were on systemic immunosuppression. Peripheral blood for TCR sequencing was collected from all dose cohorts at baseline, on cycle 4 day 1, and on cycle 7 day 1. The samples were taken from a phase I, first-in-human, multicenter, open-label dose-escalation trial of ivuxolimab. Adults with locally advanced or metastatic head and neck squamous cell, hepatocellular, melanoma or renal cell carcinoma were enrolled in the trial. CD4+ and CD8+ T cells were sorted separately from peripheral blood before TCR sequencing.

This receptor was taken from an adult with an advanced solid tumor such as melanoma, head and neck, liver or kidney cancer. The sequencing used CD4+ or CD8+ T cells sorted from blood, collected in a trial of the OX40 agonist ivuxolimab. Here the chain combines TRBV6-6 and TRBJ2-1; the junction holds 14 bases that match TRBD2. The CDR3 corresponds to CASSLRLAGGPDEQFF. The bases are TGTGCCAGCAGTTTAAGACTAGCGGGGGGGCCCGATGAGCAGTTCTTC.